A single sample is the source of the 14 T cell receptor beta chains below, sequenced in a study of blood T cell repertoires in COVID-19 (dated by TCRdb to the early 2020s). Receptor libraries were prepared by the immunoSEQ multiplex PCR assay. The clones in this table, taken by TCRdb from immuneACCESS, are in-frame only. Not every clone is retained; where verified, under half of the shortfall comes from an unresolved V gene, and the cause of the rest is unknown. The sample table records about 270,000 clones; about nine tenths of these occur just once. The ten top clones hold roughly 15% of the sample. The source material was PBMCs or T cells enriched from blood (not recorded which). These receptors originate from a man younger than 35 who had recovered from COVID-19.

CDR3 sequence (DNA): TGTGCGCGGGGTAGCGGGTCCTCCTACAATGAGCAGTTCTTC. Translated, it gives CARGSGSSYNEQFF. This rearrangement joins TRBV2 to TRBJ2-1, with 7 bases that match TRBD2. In germline, CDR1 is SNHLY, CDR2 FYNNEI. The CDR3 covers 14 residues.

The genes are TRBV7-2 and TRBJ2-5; possible D gene TRBD1, 5 bases. Germline assignment: CDR1 SGHTA and CDR2 FQGNSA. The CDR3 is made up of 15 amino acids. V lost 3 bases, J lost 5 bases, and 16 bases lay in between. Here the CDR3 reads CASSLGPGFQETQYF. CDR3 bases: TGTGCCAGCAGCTTGGGGCCCGGCTTCCAGGAGACCCAGTACTTC. The full variable domain, its missing parts supplied by reference TRBV7-2 and TRBJ2-5, is GAGVSQSPSNKVTEKGKDVELRCDPISGHTALYWYRQSLGQGLEFLIYFQGNSAPDKSGLPSDRFSAERTGGSVSTLTIQRTQQEDSAVYLCASSLGPGFQETQYFGPGTRLLVL.

There are a few counts of this clone. Additional DNA sequences in this sample encode the identical CDR3. The chain joins TRBV5-4 to TRBJ2-5; tentative D call: TRBD2 (5 bases). CDR1 is SGHNT, CDR2 YYREEE, per germline (reference sequence). The CDR3 runs 14 residues. V was cut by 0 bases and J by 1 base, with 7 bases left in between. The CDR3: CASSLGLAQETQYF. The CDR3 nucleotides read TGTGCCAGCAGCTTGGGCCTAGCCCAAGAGACCCAGTACTTC.

This chain connects TRBV30 to TRBJ1-6; D gene unclear. Germline CDR1 reads GTSNPN; CDR2 reads SVGIG (reference sequence). The length of the CDR3 is 14 residues. V lost 0 bases and J lost 9, with 12 bases in between. For the CDR3, the DNA is TGTGCCTGGAGTGTAGAAGTGGGCAGTTCACCCCTCCACTTT. This sequence encodes CAWSVEVGSSPLHF.

The chain has TRBV10-3 and TRBJ1-1; no firm D call. Germline V lookup: CDR1 ENHRY, CDR2 SYGVKD. The CDR3 consists of 14 residues. Trimming stripped 7 bases from V and 2 bases from J, with 14 bases between. The CDR3, as DNA: TGTGCCATCACTTCAACTCCAGGAAACACTGAAGCTTTCTTT. Translating it yields CAITSTPGNTEAFF.

This clone was detected a few times. The chain links TRBV28 to TRBJ1-2; the match to TRBD1 covers 7 bases. CDR1 MDHEN and CDR2 SYDVKM come from the germline V gene. Trimming took 5 bases from V and 1 from J; bases not matched to a gene: 19. The CDR3 extends over 19 amino acids. CDR3 residues: CASSTLWPEGTANNYGYTF. CDR3 in DNA: TGTGCCAGCAGTACACTTTGGCCTGAAGGGACAGCAAATAACTATGGCTACACCTTC.

This clone was seen a handful of times. The gene calls are TRBV19 and TRBJ1-1; weak D call: TRBD1 (6 bases). The V and J ends lost 7 bases and 4 bases respectively, with 19 bases between them. Germline CDR1 reads LNHDA; CDR2 reads SQIVND (reference sequence). The CDR3 loop spans 15 amino acids. The CDR3 DNA sequence: TGTGCCAGTACCCAAAGCGGGGGGGCGCGCACTGAAGCTTTCTTT. Translated: CASTQSGGARTEAFF.

The V call is TRBV5-1, the J call TRBJ1-2; 7 bases are shared with TRBD1. The CDR3 covers 13 residues. CDR1 SGHRS and CDR2 YFSETQ come from the germline V gene. V lost 2 bases to trimming and J lost 8 bases; unmatched junction nucleotides: 6. The CDR3 sequence is CASSFTGAPGYTF. CDR3 sequence (DNA): TGCGCCAGCAGCTTCACAGGGGCGCCGGGCTACACCTTC.

The DNA for the CDR3 is TGTGCCAGCAGCGTAGGAGGGAGCAGGAGGGAGACCCAGTACTTC. Its protein product is CASSVGGSRRETQYF. This chain joins TRBV9 and TRBJ2-5, with D possibly TRBD2 on 5 matching bases. Trimming cost V 0 bases and J 5 bases, with 14 bases left between them. Germline V gene lookup returns CDR1 SGDLS and CDR2 YYNGEE. The length of the CDR3 is 15 residues.

V usage is TRBV2 and J usage is TRBJ1-5, with TRBD1 matching 9 bases. Losses at the gene ends were 4 bases for V and 7 bases for J; bases not matched to a gene: 5. Germline CDR1 SNHLY, CDR2 FYNNEI. The CDR3 length is 14 residues. CDR3 residues: CASSAGTGRQPQHF. Here the CDR3 DNA reads TGTGCCAGCAGTGCCGGGACAGGGCGGCAGCCCCAGCATTTT. The full variable domain, completed using reference TRBV2 and TRBJ1-5, is EPEVTQTPSHQVTQMGQEVILRCVPISNHLYFYWYRQILGQKVEFLVSFYNNEISEKSEIFDDQFSVERPDGSNFTLKIRSTKLEDSAMYFCASSAGTGRQPQHFGDGTRLSIL.

V and J are TRBV9 and TRBJ2-2; 9 bases map to TRBD2. The ends lost 4 bases at V and 2 bases at J; junction bases unmatched: 6. The germline gives CDR1 SGDLS, CDR2 YYNGEE. This CDR3 comprises 16 residues. CDR3 sequence: CASSPTGTSNTGELFF. DNA of the CDR3: TGTGCCAGCAGCCCAACGGGGACTAGCAACACCGGGGAGCTGTTTTTT.

Written as DNA, the CDR3 is TGTGCCAGTAGTAAAACCAGGGTAACCAAAAACATTCAGTACTTC. Translated: CASSKTRVTKNIQYF. The chain combines TRBV19 with TRBJ2-4; D possibly corresponds to TRBD1 (5 bases). The CDR3 sequence is 15 residues long. CDR1 and CDR2 from the germline V gene are LNHDA and SQIVND (reference sequence). V lost 4 bases to trimming and J lost 2 bases, with 12 bases between them. Full variable domain (remainder filled in from reference TRBV19 and TRBJ2-4): DGGITQSPKYLFRKEGQNVTLSCEQNLNHDAMYWYRQDPGQGLRLIYYSQIVNDFQKGDIAEGYSVSREKKESFPLTVTSAQKNPTAFYLCASSKTRVTKNIQYFGAGTRLSVL.

The chain recombines TRBV7-2 with TRBJ1-2; no reliable D call. Trimming took 6 bases from V and 6 from J, leaving 32 bases between them. Germline V gene sequence: CDR1 SGHTA, CDR2 FQGNSA. CDR3 length: 19 amino acids. CDR3 coding DNA: TGTGCCAGCAGGCCTGGATTCGGGTTGAGGAGCCCCCCCTCTGATGGCTACACCTTC. Protein: CASRPGFGLRSPPSDGYTF.

This clone was seen a single time. The chain recombines TRBV5-5 with TRBJ1-6; 8 bases fit TRBD1. The length of the CDR3 is 16 residues. The trim removed 5 bases at V and 11 bases at J, leaving 15 bases unmatched. Germline-derived CDR1 and CDR2 are SGHKS and YYEKEE (reference sequence). The CDR3 DNA is TGTGCCAGCAGTCTCGCCCCGACAGGGGAAGGCGCACCCCTCCACTTT. Translated: CASSLAPTGEGAPLHF. Based on the CDR3 plus reference TRBV5-5 and TRBJ1-6, the full variable domain is DAGVTQSPTHLIKTRGQQVTLRCSPISGHKSVSWYQQVLGQGPQFIFQYYEKEERGRGNFPDRFSARQFPNYSSELNVNALLLGDSALYLCASSLAPTGEGAPLHFGNGTRLTVT.